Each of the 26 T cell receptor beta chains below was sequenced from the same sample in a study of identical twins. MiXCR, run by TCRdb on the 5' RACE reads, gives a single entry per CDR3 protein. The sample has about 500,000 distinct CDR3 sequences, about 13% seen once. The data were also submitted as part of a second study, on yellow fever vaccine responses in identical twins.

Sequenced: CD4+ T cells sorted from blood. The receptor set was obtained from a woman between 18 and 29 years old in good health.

For the CDR3, the DNA is TGTGCCAGCAGCCCCGGGACTAGCGGGAGGGCCCCTGGCTACAATGAGCAGTTCTTC. Encoded protein: CASSPGTSGRAPGYNEQFF. J is TRBJ2-1 and V is TRBV11-1, with 16 bases that match TRBD2. CDR3 size: 19 residues. J was trimmed by 3 bases and V by 5 bases; bases with no gene match: 10. The germline V gene has CDR1 SGHAT and CDR2 FQDESV (reference sequence).

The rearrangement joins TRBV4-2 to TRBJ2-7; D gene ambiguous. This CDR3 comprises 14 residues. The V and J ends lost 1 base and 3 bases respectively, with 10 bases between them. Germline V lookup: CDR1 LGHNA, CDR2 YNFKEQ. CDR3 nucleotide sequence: TGTGCCAGCAGCCAAGTAGTCGGGTACTACGAGCAGTACTTC. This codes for CASSQVVGYYEQYF.

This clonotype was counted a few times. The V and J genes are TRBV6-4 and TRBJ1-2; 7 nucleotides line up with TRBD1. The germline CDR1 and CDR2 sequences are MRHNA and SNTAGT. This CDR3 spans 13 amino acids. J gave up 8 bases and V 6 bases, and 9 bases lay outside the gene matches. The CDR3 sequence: CASSPGQYPGYTF. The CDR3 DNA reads TGTGCCAGCAGCCCGGGACAGTATCCGGGCTACACCTTC.

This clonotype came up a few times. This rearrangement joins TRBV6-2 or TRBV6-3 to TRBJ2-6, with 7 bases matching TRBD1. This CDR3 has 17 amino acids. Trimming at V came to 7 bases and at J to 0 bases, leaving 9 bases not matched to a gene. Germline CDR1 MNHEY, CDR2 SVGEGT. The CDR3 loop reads CASIWGQTSSGANVLTF. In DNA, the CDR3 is TGTGCCAGCATCTGGGGACAGACCAGCTCTGGGGCCAACGTCCTGACTTTC.

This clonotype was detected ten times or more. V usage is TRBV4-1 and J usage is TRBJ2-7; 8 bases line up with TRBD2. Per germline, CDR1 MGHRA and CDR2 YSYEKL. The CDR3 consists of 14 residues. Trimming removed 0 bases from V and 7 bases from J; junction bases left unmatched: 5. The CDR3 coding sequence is TGCGCCAGCAGCCAAGATCTATTAGCGGGGGAGCAGTACTTC. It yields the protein CASSQDLLAGEQYF.

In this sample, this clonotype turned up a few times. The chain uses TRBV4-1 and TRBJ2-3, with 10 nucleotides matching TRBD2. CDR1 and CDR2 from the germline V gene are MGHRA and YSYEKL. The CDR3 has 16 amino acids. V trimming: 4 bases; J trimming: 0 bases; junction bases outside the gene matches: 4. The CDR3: CASSPGLAKSTDTQYF. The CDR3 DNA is TGCGCCAGCAGCCCGGGACTAGCGAAGAGCACAGATACGCAGTATTTT.

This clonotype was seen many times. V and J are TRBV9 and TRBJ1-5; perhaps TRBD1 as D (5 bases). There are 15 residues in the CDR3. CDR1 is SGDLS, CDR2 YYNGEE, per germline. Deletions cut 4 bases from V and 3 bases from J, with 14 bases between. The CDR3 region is CASSPHQGLNQPQHF. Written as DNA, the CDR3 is TGTGCCAGCAGCCCTCACCAGGGTCTCAATCAGCCCCAGCATTTT.

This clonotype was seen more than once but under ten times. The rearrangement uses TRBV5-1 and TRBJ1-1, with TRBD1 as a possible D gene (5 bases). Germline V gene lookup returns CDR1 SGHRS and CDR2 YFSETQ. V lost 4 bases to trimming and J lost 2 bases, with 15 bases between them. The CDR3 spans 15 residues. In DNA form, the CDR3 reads TGCGCCAGCAGCGCGACGGGGGATCTTAACACTGAAGCTTTCTTT. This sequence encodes CASSATGDLNTEAFF.

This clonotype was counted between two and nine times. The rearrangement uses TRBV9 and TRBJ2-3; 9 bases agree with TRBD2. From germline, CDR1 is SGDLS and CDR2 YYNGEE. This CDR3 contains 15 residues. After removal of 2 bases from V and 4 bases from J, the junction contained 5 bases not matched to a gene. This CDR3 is CASSVSGGPPDTQYF. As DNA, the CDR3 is TGTGCCAGCAGCGTGAGCGGGGGGCCCCCAGATACGCAGTATTTT. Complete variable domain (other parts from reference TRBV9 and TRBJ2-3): DSGVTQTPKHLITATGQRVTLRCSPRSGDLSVYWYQQSLDQGLQFLIQYYNGEERAKGNILERFSAQQFPDLHSELNLSSLELGDSALYFCASSVSGGPPDTQYFGPGTRLTVL.

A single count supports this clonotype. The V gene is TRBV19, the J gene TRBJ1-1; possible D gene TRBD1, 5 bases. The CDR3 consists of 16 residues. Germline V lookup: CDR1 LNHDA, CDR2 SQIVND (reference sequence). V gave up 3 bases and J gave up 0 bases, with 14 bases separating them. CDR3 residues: CASSIPGTLMNTEAFF. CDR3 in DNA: TGTGCCAGTAGTATTCCCGGGACGTTGATGAACACTGAAGCTTTCTTT. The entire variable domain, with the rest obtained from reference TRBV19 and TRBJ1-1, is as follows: DGGITQSPKYLFRKEGQNVTLSCEQNLNHDAMYWYRQDPGQGLRLIYYSQIVNDFQKGDIAEGYSVSREKKESFPLTVTSAQKNPTAFYLCASSIPGTLMNTEAFFGQGTRLTVV.

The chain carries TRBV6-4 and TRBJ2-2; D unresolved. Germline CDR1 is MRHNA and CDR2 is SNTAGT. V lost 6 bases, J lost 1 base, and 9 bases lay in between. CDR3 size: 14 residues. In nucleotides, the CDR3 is TGTGCCAGCAGAGCGAACAGGAACACCGGGGAGCTGTTTTTT. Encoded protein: CASRANRNTGELFF.

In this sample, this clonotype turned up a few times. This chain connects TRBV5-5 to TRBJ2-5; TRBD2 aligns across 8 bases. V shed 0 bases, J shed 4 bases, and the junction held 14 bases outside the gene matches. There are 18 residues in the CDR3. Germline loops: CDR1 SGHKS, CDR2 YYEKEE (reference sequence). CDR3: CASSLAPTRGGPSETQYF. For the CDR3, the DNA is TGTGCCAGCAGCTTGGCCCCTACCCGGGGGGGCCCATCAGAGACCCAGTACTTC.

CDR3 residues: CASYSYSGTPHPYEQYF. DNA for the CDR3: TGTGCCAGCTACTCATATTCGGGGACACCACACCCTTACGAGCAGTACTTC. This chain uses TRBV28 with TRBJ2-7, with D possibly TRBD1 on 6 matching bases. The germline CDR1 and CDR2 sequences are MDHEN and SYDVKM. The CDR3 length is 17 residues. V was trimmed by 8 bases and J by 4 bases, leaving 27 bases between them.

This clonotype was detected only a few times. The CDR3 here is CASSSHRVSTYNEQFF. As DNA, the CDR3 is TGTGCCAGCAGTTCCCACAGGGTGTCAACCTACAATGAGCAGTTCTTC. The V and J genes are TRBV27 and TRBJ2-1; weak D call: TRBD1 (6 bases). The CDR3 length is 16 residues. V was shortened by 4 bases and J by 2 bases, with 15 bases between the two germline ends. Germline V CDR1 and CDR2: MNHEY, SMNVEV (reference sequence).

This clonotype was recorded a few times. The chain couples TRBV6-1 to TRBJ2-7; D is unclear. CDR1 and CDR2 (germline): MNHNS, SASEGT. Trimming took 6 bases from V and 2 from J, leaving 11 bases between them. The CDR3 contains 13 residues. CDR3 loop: CASRATGTYEQYF. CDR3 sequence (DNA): TGTGCCAGCAGAGCCACTGGTACCTACGAGCAGTACTTC.

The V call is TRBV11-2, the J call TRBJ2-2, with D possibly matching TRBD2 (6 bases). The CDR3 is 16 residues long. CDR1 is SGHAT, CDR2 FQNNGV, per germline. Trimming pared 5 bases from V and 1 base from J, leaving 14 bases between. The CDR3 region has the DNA TGTGCCAGCAGCCGTCGAGGCGGGGAGAACACCGGGGAGCTGTTTTTT. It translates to CASSRRGGENTGELFF.

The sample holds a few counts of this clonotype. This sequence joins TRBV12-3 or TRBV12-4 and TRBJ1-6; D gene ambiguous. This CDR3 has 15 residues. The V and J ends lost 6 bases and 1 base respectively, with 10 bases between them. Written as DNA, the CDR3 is TGTGCCAGCAGCCTCCTAGAGTCCTATAATTCACCCCTCCACTTT. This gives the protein CASSLLESYNSPLHF.

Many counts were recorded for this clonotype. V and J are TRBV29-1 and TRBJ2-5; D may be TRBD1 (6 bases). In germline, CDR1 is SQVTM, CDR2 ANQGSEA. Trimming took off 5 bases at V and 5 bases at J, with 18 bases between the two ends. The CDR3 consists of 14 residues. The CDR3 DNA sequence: TGCAGCGTTCAAATACAGGGTCGAGGGGAGACCCAGTACTTC. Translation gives CSVQIQGRGETQYF.

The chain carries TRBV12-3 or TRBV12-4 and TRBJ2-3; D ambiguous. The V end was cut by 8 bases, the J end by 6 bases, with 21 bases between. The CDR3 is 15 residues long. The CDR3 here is CASGREETLYDTQYF. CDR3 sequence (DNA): TGTGCCAGCGGGCGCGAGGAGACACTTTATGATACGCAGTATTTT.

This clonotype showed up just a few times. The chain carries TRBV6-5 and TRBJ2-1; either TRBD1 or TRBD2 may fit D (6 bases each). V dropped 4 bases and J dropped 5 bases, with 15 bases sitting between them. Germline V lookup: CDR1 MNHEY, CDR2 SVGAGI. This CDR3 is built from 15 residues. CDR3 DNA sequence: TGTGCCAGCAGTTGGGGGCGACTAGTCCACAATGAGCAGTTCTTC. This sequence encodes CASSWGRLVHNEQFF.

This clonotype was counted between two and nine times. The CDR3 region has the DNA TGTGCCAGCAGTCGCGGGGTCACCTCCTACGAGCAGTACTTC. Translating gives CASSRGVTSYEQYF. The chain combines TRBV28 with TRBJ2-7; the D gene is possibly TRBD2 (6 bases). CDR3 size: 14 residues. The germline V gene has CDR1 MDHEN and CDR2 SYDVKM. V was shortened by 5 bases and J by 0 bases, with 11 bases between the two germline ends.

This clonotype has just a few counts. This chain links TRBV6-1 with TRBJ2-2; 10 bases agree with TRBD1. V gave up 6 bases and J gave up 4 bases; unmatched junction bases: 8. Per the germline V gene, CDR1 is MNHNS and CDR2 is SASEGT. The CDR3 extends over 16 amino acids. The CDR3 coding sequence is TGTGCCAGCAGCCGGAGACAGGGGGCGCGCACCGGGGAGCTGTTTTTT. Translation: CASSRRQGARTGELFF.

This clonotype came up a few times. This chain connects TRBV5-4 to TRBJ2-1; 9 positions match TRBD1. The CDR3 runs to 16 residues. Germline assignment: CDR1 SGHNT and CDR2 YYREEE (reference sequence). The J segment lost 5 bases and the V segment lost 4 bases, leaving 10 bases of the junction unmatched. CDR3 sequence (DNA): TGTGCCAGCAGCCCGTTTGGGGACAGGGTGAACAATGAGCAGTTCTTC. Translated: CASSPFGDRVNNEQFF.

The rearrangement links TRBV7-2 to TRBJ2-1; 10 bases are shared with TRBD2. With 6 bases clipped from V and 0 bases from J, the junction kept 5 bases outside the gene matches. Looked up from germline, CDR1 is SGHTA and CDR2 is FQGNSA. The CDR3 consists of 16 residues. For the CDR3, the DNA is TGTGCCAGCAGGCCTAGCGGGAGAGACTCCTACAATGAGCAGTTCTTC. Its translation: CASRPSGRDSYNEQFF.

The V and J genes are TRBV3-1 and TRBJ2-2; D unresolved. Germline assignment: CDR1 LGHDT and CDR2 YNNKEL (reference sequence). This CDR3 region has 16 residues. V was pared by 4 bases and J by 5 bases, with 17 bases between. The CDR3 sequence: CASSPPVTRGTGELFF. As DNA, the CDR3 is TGTGCCAGCAGCCCCCCGGTTACGCGAGGTACCGGGGAGCTGTTTTTT.

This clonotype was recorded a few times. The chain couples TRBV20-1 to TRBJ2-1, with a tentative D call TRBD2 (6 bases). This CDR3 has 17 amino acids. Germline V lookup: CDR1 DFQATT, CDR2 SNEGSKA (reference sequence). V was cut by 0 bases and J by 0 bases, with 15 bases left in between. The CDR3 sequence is CSARDPGGESSYNEQFF. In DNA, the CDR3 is TGCAGTGCTAGAGATCCGGGCGGGGAGAGCTCCTACAATGAGCAGTTCTTC.